What follows are 30 T cell receptor beta chains derived from one specimen sequenced in a study of shared clonotypes between healthy human individuals. Produced via immunoSEQ multiplex PCR; TCRdb's table is partial and in-frame only. Found here are around 2.5 million clones, approximately 93% of them singletons; the top ten hold approximately 0.37%. What was sequenced was naive CD4+ T cells from PBMCs. The subset here: CD45RA+ positively selected. These receptor sequences come from a man between 18 and 29 years old in good health. Some clones in this sample may be carry-over from other donors' samples.

This chain joins TRBV5-1 and TRBJ2-7; the D gene could be TRBD1 or TRBD2 (6 bases each). CDR1 is SGHRS, CDR2 YFSETQ, per germline. This CDR3 comprises 14 residues. V was pared by 8 bases and J by 3 bases, with 18 bases between. In DNA, the CDR3 is TGCGCCAGTCACGGGGGCGGGATAAGCTACGAGCAGTACTTC. Residues: CASHGGGISYEQYF.

The rearrangement links TRBV7-2 to TRBJ2-7, with TRBD1 identical over 8 bases. The V gene end was trimmed by 2 bases and the J gene end by 5 bases; junction bases not matched to a gene: 2. Per germline, CDR1 SGHTA and CDR2 FQGNSA. The CDR3 covers 13 residues. CDR3 sequence: CASSLYRGDEQYF. CDR3 sequence (DNA): TGTGCCAGCAGCTTATACAGGGGGGACGAGCAGTACTTC.

Concerning this clone itself: In the same sample, other DNA sequences code for this CDR3. CDR3 in amino acids: CASSLTGGLEAFF. The CDR3 DNA is TGCGCCAGCAGCTTGACAGGGGGTCTCGAAGCTTTCTTT. The V and J genes are TRBV5-1 and TRBJ1-1; 8 positions match TRBD1. V was clipped by 1 base and J by 8 bases; unmatched bases: 4. Germline V gives CDR1 SGHRS, CDR2 YFSETQ. The CDR3 consists of 13 residues.

CDR3 coding DNA: TGTGCCAGTACCCTCCCAGGGTACAATCAGCCCCAGCATTTT. Its translation: CASTLPGYNQPQHF. This chain uses TRBV19 with TRBJ1-5; D is possibly TRBD1 (5 bases). V lost 7 bases and J lost 3, with 13 bases in between. Germline V gives CDR1 LNHDA, CDR2 SQIVND (reference sequence). The CDR3 loop spans 14 amino acids.

This chain connects TRBV18 to TRBJ1-5; D unresolved. The CDR3 is 16 residues long. The V end was cut by 1 base, the J end by 5 bases, with 15 bases between. Germline CDR1 is KGHSH and CDR2 is LQKENI. The chain's CDR3 is CASSPRVSTTDQPQHF. CDR3 nucleotide sequence: TGTGCCAGCTCACCACGGGTCTCTACCACGGATCAGCCCCAGCATTTT. Together with reference TRBV18 and TRBJ1-5, the CDR3 gives the full variable domain: NAGVMQNPRHLVRRRGQEARLRCSPMKGHSHVYWYRQLPEEGLKFMVYLQKENIIDESGMPKERFSAEFPKEGPSILRIQQVVRGDSAAYFCASSPRVSTTDQPQHFGDGTRLSIL.

The chain employs TRBV14 and TRBJ2-7; TRBD2 matches 11 bases. The CDR3 consists of 15 residues. In germline, CDR1 is SGHDN, CDR2 FVKESK. J lost 4 bases, V lost 5 bases, and 7 bases had no gene match. The CDR3 nucleotides read TGTGCCAGCAGCACTATAGCGGGAGGGCCTTACGAGCAGTACTTC. Its protein product is CASSTIAGGPYEQYF.

Only one count was recorded for this clone. The V and J genes are TRBV28 and TRBJ2-1, with no clear D. Trimming shortened V by 5 bases and J by 16 bases, and 18 bases separated the two germline ends. The CDR3 extends over 12 amino acids. The V gene's germline CDR1 is MDHEN and CDR2 SYDVKM. CDR3 in DNA: TGTGCCAGCAGTCAAACAATAAGCCCTGGCTTCTTC. It yields the protein CASSQTISPGFF.

This chain links TRBV6-5 with TRBJ1-2; D uncertain. V was trimmed by 6 bases and J by 2 bases, leaving 13 bases between them. This CDR3 spans 14 amino acids. Looked up from germline, CDR1 is MNHEY and CDR2 is SVGAGI. Here the CDR3 DNA reads TGTGCCAGCAGCTCTCTCGGCAGGAACTATGGCTACACCTTC. Encoded protein: CASSSLGRNYGYTF.

As regards this clone: Distinct nucleotide sequences in the sample also encode this CDR3. The genes are TRBV4-3 and TRBJ2-5; TRBD1 or TRBD2 may be the D gene (6 bases each). The CDR3 loop spans 15 amino acids. Trimming left V 3 bases short and J 4 bases short, with 15 bases between. Germline V lookup: CDR1 LGHNA, CDR2 YSLEER. The CDR3 is CASSQEGGRGETQYF. CDR3 nucleotide sequence: TGCGCCAGCAGCCAGGAAGGGGGGCGCGGAGAGACCCAGTACTTC.

The chain joins TRBV10-3 to TRBJ2-1; D unresolved. The germline gives CDR1 ENHRY, CDR2 SYGVKD. CDR3 length: 12 amino acids. V was cut by 5 bases and J by 6 bases, with 8 bases left in between. CDR3 in DNA: TGTGCCATCAGTCCCACCCGCAATGAGCAGTTCTTC. This sequence encodes CAISPTRNEQFF.

The rearrangement uses TRBV19 and TRBJ2-1, with D hard to call. The V gene lost 6 bases and the J gene lost 0 bases, with 9 bases spanning the gap. Germline CDR1 LNHDA, CDR2 SQIVND (reference sequence). The CDR3 loop spans 14 amino acids. CDR3 protein: CASRRKSSYNEQFF. CDR3 nucleotides: TGTGCCAGTAGGAGGAAGAGCTCCTACAATGAGCAGTTCTTC.

This chain links TRBV7-8 with TRBJ2-1, with D possibly matching TRBD2 (7 bases). Germline loops: CDR1 SGHVS, CDR2 FQNEAQ. This CDR3 comprises 16 residues. Trimming cost V 5 bases and J 8 bases, with 22 bases left between them. CDR3 sequence (DNA): TGTGCCAGCAGCCGGTTAGGGAGGGGGAGGGCCGATGAGCAGTTCTTC. It codes for CASSRLGRGRADEQFF.

This chain links TRBV5-1 with TRBJ2-1; TRBD2 matches at 8 bases. After removal of 0 bases from V and 2 bases from J, the junction contained 7 bases not matched to a gene. Germline CDR1 is SGHRS and CDR2 is YFSETQ. The CDR3 consists of 17 residues. CDR3 DNA: TGCGCCAGCAGCTTGGTGCGGGAGGCCTCGACCTACAATGAGCAGTTCTTC. Its protein product is CASSLVREASTYNEQFF.

The chain recombines TRBV5-6 with TRBJ2-7, with 7 bases identical to TRBD1. CDR1 and CDR2 from the germline V gene are SGHDT and YYEEEE. The CDR3 loop spans 18 amino acids. V dropped 0 bases and J dropped 0; count of bases not matched to a gene: 12. The CDR3 sequence: CASSLDRGIFVNSYEQYF. DNA for the CDR3: TGTGCCAGCAGCTTGGACAGGGGTATTTTTGTTAACTCCTACGAGCAGTACTTC.

This rearrangement joins TRBV6-1 to TRBJ1-5; a weak D match, TRBD1 (5 bases). Germline CDR1 reads MNHNS; CDR2 reads SASEGT. Trimming pared 3 bases from V and 6 bases from J, leaving 15 bases between. This CDR3 is 15 amino acids long. This chain's CDR3 is CASSDTRVGRQPQHF. The CDR3 DNA sequence: TGTGCCAGCAGTGATACCCGGGTGGGGCGTCAGCCCCAGCATTTT.

The chain couples TRBV6-5 to TRBJ2-7, with TRBD2 matching 7 bases. Looked up from germline, CDR1 is MNHEY and CDR2 is SVGAGI. CDR3 size: 13 residues. Germline trimming cut 9 bases from V and 0 bases from J; bases unmatched to any gene: 5. The CDR3 DNA follows: TGTGCCAGTGGGGGAGGGAGCTCCTACGAGCAGTACTTC. It specifies CASGGGSSYEQYF.

The V call is TRBV2, the J call TRBJ2-3; D gene unclear. V was cut by 0 bases and J by 9 bases, with 10 bases left in between. Germline lookup yields CDR1 SNHLY and CDR2 FYNNEI. The CDR3 is made up of 13 amino acids. Here the CDR3 DNA reads TGTGCCAGCAGTGAAGCAAGGGTTGGGACGCAGTATTTT. This encodes CASSEARVGTQYF.

The chain has TRBV5-1 and TRBJ2-5; D might be TRBD2 (6 bases). From germline, CDR1 is SGHRS and CDR2 YFSETQ. Trimming cost V 1 base and J 5 bases, with 15 bases left between them. The CDR3 is made up of 15 amino acids. CDR3 nucleotide sequence: TGCGCCAGCAGCTTGAGTGGACTACCGAGCGAGACCCAGTACTTC. Residues: CASSLSGLPSETQYF.

The V gene is TRBV7-2, the J gene TRBJ1-1, with TRBD1 matching 8 bases. Losses at the gene ends were 1 base for V and 3 bases for J; bases not matched to a gene: 10. The CDR3 is 17 amino acids. Germline V lookup: CDR1 SGHTA, CDR2 FQGNSA. As DNA, the CDR3 is TGTGCCAGCAGCTTAGACTACAGGGGGGGAAGGGACACTGAAGCTTTCTTT. Its translation is CASSLDYRGGRDTEAFF. Complete variable domain (other parts from reference TRBV7-2 and TRBJ1-1): GAGVSQSPSNKVTEKGKDVELRCDPISGHTALYWYRQSLGQGLEFLIYFQGNSAPDKSGLPSDRFSAERTGGSVSTLTIQRTQQEDSAVYLCASSLDYRGGRDTEAFFGQGTRLTVV.

Concerning this clone itself: The germline gene is not matched at one end of the junction; a read error may be the cause. Additional DNA sequences in this sample encode the identical CDR3. The V and J genes are TRBV20-1 and TRBJ1-2, with D hard to call. CDR3 length: 11 residues. Germline-derived CDR1 and CDR2 are DFQATT and SNEGSKA (reference sequence). The CDR3 sequence: CSARGPYGYTF. The CDR3 DNA reads as TGCAGTGCCAGAGGCCCCTATGGCTACACCTTC.

The chain links TRBV6-6 to TRBJ2-5, with D hard to call. Germline V gene sequence: CDR1 MNHNY, CDR2 SVGAGI (reference sequence). Trimming pared 2 bases from V and 4 bases from J, leaving 14 bases between. The CDR3 totals 15 residues. The CDR3 sequence is CASSYDPRPPETQYF. Written as DNA, the CDR3 is TGTGCCAGCAGTTACGACCCACGACCCCCAGAGACCCAGTACTTC.

The V gene is TRBV2, the J gene TRBJ1-4; D not certain. The V and J ends lost 8 bases and 7 bases respectively, with 14 bases between them. Germline CDR1 reads SNHLY; CDR2 reads FYNNEI. The CDR3 is made up of 13 amino acids. The CDR3: CASVRVDPEKLFF. In nucleotides, the CDR3 is TGTGCCAGCGTTAGAGTAGACCCTGAAAAACTGTTTTTT.

This sequence joins TRBV14 and TRBJ1-3, with TRBD1 as a possible D gene (6 bases). Trimming left V 4 bases short and J 2 bases short, with 24 bases between. Germline V gene data show CDR1 as SGHDN and CDR2 as FVKESK. The CDR3 has 19 residues. The CDR3 DNA reads TGTGCCAGCAGCCCAAGGGTTCGAGACAGGAAAAGAACTGGAAACACCATATATTTT. Protein sequence: CASSPRVRDRKRTGNTIYF.

This clone was counted once. V usage is TRBV6-6 and J usage is TRBJ1-5; D remains ambiguous. The CDR3 contains 15 residues. Between the trimmed V and J ends, which lost 5 bases and 0 bases, there was a span of 11 bases. The germline V gene has CDR1 MNHNY and CDR2 SVGAGI (reference sequence). This chain's CDR3 is CASSLIGDSNQPQHF. CDR3 DNA: TGTGCCAGCAGTCTCATTGGGGATAGCAATCAGCCCCAGCATTTT.

The chain employs TRBV6-6 and TRBJ2-7; TRBD1 or TRBD2 may be the D gene (5 bases each). This CDR3 has 13 residues. Germline loops: CDR1 MNHNY, CDR2 SVGAGI (reference sequence). V was cut by 0 bases and J by 4 bases, with 7 bases left in between. The CDR3 loop is CASSYSWGYEQYF. The CDR3 nucleotides are TGTGCCAGCAGTTACTCGTGGGGGTACGAGCAGTACTTC.

The chain recombines TRBV29-1 with TRBJ2-1; D call uncertain. The CDR3 sequence is 13 residues long. Germline V gives CDR1 SQVTM, CDR2 ANQGSEA. The CDR3 loop is CSDSESSYNEQFF. The CDR3 nucleotides read TGCAGTGACTCGGAGAGCTCCTACAATGAGCAGTTCTTC.

The rearrangement links TRBV28 to TRBJ1-6; D is possibly TRBD1 (6 bases). CDR1 is MDHEN, CDR2 SYDVKM, per germline. V was pared by 6 bases and J by 13 bases, with 19 bases between. CDR3 length equals 14 residues. The CDR3 nucleotides are TGTGCCAGCAGCCTAGCCCGATCGACAGGCCCCCTCCACTTT. Translating gives CASSLARSTGPLHF.

The chain uses TRBV19 and TRBJ2-3; 7 bases line up with TRBD2. V shed 3 bases, J shed 0 bases, and the junction held 6 bases outside the gene matches. CDR3 length equals 16 residues. Germline CDR1 reads LNHDA; CDR2 reads SQIVND (reference sequence). CDR3 amino acids: CASSIGGGPSTDTQYF. CDR3 in DNA: TGTGCCAGTAGTATCGGGGGAGGGCCAAGCACAGATACGCAGTATTTT.

The chain employs TRBV5-1 and TRBJ2-2; D is uncertain. The V and J ends lost 0 bases and 4 bases respectively, with 10 bases between them. CDR3 length equals 15 residues. The germline gives CDR1 SGHRS, CDR2 YFSETQ. This CDR3 reads CASSLVVSPTGELFF. The CDR3 DNA sequence: TGCGCCAGCAGCTTGGTGGTCAGTCCCACCGGGGAGCTGTTTTTT.

DNA for the CDR3: TGCAGCGTTGAAGGCGGGCAGGGAATCTACAATGAGCAGTTCTTC. Translating gives CSVEGGQGIYNEQFF. This chain links TRBV29-1 with TRBJ2-1; D may correspond to TRBD1 or TRBD2 (5 bases each). The germline V gene has CDR1 SQVTM and CDR2 ANQGSEA. V was pared by 1 base and J by 3 bases, with 13 bases between. The CDR3 contains 15 residues.